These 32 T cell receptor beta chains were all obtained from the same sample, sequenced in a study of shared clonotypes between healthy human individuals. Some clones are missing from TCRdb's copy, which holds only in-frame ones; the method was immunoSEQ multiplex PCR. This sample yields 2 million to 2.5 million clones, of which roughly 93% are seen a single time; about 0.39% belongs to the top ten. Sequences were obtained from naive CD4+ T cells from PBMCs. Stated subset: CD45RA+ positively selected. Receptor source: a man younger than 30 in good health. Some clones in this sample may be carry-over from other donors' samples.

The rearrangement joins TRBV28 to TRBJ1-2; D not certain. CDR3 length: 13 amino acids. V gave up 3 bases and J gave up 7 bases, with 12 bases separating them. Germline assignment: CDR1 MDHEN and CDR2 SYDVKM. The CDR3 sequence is CASSLSDDRGYTF. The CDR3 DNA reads TGTGCCAGCAGTTTGTCCGACGACCGTGGCTACACCTTC.

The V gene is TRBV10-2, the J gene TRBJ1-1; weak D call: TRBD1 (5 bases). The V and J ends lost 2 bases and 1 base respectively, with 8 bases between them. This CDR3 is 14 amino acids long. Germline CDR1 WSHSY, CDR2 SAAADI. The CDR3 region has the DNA TGCGCCAGCAGTGAGCCAGGGAGGAACACTGAAGCTTTCTTT. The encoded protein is CASSEPGRNTEAFF.

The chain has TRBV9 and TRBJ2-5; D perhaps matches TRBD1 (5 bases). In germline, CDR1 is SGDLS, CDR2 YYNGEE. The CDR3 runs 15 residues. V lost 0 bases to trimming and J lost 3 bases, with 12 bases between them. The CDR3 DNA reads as TGTGCCAGCAGCGTAGGTGGGGCAGTTAAAGAGACCCAGTACTTC. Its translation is CASSVGGAVKETQYF.

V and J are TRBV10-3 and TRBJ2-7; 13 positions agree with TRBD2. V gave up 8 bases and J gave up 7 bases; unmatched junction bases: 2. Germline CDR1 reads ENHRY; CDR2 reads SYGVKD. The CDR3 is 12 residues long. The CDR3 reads CAIGTSGIEQYF. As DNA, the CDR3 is TGTGCCATCGGGACTAGCGGGATTGAGCAGTACTTC.

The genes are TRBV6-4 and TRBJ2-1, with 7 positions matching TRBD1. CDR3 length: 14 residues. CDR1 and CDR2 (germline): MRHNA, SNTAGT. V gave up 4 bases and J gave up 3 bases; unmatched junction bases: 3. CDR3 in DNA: TGTGCCAGCAGTGCAGGGGACAGCTACAATGAGCAGTTCTTC. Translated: CASSAGDSYNEQFF.

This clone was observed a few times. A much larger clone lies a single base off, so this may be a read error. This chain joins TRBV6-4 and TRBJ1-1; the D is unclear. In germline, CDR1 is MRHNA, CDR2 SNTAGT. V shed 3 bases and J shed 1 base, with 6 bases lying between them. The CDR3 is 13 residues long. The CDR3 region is CASSEQRNTEAFF. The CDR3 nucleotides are TGTGCCAGCAGTGAACAGCGGAACACTGAAGCTTTCTTT.

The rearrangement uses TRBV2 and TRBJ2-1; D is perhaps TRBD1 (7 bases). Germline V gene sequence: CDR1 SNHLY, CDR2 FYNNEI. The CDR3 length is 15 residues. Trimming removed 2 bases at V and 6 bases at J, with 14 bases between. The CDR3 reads CASSERTGGSNEQFF. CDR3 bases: TGTGCCAGCAGTGAAAGGACAGGAGGGTCCAATGAGCAGTTCTTC.

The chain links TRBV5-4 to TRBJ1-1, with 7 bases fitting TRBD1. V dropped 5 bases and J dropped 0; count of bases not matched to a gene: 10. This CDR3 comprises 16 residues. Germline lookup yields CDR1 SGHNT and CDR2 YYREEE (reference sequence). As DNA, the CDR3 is TGTGCCAGCAGATTAGGGGGCGCGGGGATGAACACTGAAGCTTTCTTT. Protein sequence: CASRLGGAGMNTEAFF.

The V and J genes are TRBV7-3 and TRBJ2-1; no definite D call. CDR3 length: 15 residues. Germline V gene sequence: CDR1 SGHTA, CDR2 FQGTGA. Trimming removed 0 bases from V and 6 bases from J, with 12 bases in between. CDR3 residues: CASSLTSGYSNEQFF. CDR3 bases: TGTGCCAGCAGCTTAACCTCAGGCTACAGCAATGAGCAGTTCTTC.

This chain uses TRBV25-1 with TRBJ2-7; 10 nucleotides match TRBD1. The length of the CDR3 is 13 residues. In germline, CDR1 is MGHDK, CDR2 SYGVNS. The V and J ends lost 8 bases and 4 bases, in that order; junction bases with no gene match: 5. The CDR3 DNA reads TGTGCCAGCCGACAGGGGGCGCAATACGAGCAGTACTTC. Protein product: CASRQGAQYEQYF.

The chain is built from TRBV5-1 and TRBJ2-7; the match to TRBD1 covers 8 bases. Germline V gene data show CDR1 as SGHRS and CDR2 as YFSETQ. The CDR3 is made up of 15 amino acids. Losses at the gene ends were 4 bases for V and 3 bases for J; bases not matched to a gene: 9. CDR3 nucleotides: TGCGCCAGCAGCACCGGGACAGGAGGTGGCTACGAGCAGTACTTC. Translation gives CASSTGTGGGYEQYF.

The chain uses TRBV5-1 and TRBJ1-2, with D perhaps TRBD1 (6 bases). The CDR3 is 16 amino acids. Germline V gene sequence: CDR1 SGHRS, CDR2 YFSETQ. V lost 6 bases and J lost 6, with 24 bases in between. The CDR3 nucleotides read TGCGCCAGCAACCCGGGAAGGGGGATCGGGAGGGATGGCTACACCTTC. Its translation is CASNPGRGIGRDGYTF.

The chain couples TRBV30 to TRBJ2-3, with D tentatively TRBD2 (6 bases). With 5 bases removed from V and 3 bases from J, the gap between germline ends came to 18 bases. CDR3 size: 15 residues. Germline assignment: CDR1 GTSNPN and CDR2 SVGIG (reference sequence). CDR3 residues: CAWGKLAASTDTQYF. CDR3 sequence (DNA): TGTGCCTGGGGTAAACTAGCAGCTTCGACAGATACGCAGTATTTT.

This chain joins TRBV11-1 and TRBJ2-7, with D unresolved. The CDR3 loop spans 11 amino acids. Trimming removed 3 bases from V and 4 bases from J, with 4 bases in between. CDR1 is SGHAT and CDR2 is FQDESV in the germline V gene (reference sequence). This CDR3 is CASSFSYEQYF. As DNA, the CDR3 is TGTGCCAGCAGCTTCTCTTACGAGCAGTACTTC.

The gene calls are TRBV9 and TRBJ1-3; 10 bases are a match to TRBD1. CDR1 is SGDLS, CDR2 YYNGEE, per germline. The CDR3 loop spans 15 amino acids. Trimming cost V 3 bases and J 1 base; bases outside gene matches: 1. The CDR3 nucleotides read TGTGCCAGCAGCGCGGACAGGGGGTCTGGAAACACCATATATTTT. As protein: CASSADRGSGNTIYF. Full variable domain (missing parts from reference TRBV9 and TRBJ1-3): DSGVTQTPKHLITATGQRVTLRCSPRSGDLSVYWYQQSLDQGLQFLIQYYNGEERAKGNILERFSAQQFPDLHSELNLSSLELGDSALYFCASSADRGSGNTIYFGEGSWLTVV.

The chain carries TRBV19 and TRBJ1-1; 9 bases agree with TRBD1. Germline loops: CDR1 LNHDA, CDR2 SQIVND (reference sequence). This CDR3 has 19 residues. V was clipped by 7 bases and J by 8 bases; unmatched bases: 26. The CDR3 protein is CASTSGQGRREYSVHEAFF. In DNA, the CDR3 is TGTGCCAGTACCTCGGGACAGGGCCGTCGAGAATACTCGGTACACGAAGCTTTCTTT.

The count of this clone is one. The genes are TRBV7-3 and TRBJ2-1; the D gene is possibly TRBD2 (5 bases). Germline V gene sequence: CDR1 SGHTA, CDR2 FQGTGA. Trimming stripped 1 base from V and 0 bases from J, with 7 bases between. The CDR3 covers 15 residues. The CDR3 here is CASSLNGDSYNEQFF. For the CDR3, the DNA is TGTGCCAGCAGCTTAAACGGGGACTCCTACAATGAGCAGTTCTTC.

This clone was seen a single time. CDR3 protein: CASSAEGASEAFF. The CDR3, as DNA: TGTGCCAGCAGCGCAGAGGGGGCCTCTGAAGCTTTCTTT. This rearrangement joins TRBV7-2 to TRBJ1-1; 7 bases line up with TRBD1. Germline V gene sequence: CDR1 SGHTA, CDR2 FQGNSA. The CDR3 covers 13 residues. V was clipped by 5 bases and J by 6 bases; unmatched bases: 6.

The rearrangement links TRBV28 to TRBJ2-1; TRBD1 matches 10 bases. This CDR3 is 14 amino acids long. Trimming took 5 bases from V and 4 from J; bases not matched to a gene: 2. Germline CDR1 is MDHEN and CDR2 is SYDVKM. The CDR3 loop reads CASSDRGLYNEQFF. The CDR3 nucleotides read TGTGCCAGCAGTGACAGGGGGCTTTACAATGAGCAGTTCTTC. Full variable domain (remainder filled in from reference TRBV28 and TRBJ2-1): DVKVTQSSRYLVKRTGEKVFLECVQDMDHENMFWYRQDPGLGLRLIYFSYDVKMKEKGDIPEGYSVSREKKERFSLILESASTNQTSMYLCASSDRGLYNEQFFGPGTRLTVL.

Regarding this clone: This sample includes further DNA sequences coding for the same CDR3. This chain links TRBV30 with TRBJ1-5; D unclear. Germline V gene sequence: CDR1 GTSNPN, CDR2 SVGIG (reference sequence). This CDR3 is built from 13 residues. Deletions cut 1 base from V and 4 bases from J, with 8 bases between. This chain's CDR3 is CAWSDSRNQPQHF. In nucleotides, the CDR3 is TGTGCCTGGAGTGACTCCCGTAATCAGCCCCAGCATTTT.

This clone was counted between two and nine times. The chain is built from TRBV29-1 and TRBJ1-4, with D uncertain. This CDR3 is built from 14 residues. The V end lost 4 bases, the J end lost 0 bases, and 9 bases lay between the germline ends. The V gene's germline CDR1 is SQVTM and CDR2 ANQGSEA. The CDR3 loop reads CSVGQSSTNEKLFF. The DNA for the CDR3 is TGCAGCGTTGGGCAAAGCTCAACTAATGAAAAACTGTTTTTT.

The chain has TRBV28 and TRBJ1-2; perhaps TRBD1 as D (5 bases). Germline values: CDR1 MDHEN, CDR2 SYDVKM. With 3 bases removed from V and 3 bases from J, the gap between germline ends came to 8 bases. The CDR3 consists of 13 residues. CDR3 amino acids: CASSFGGHYGYTF. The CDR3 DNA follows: TGTGCCAGCAGTTTTGGGGGTCACTATGGCTACACCTTC.

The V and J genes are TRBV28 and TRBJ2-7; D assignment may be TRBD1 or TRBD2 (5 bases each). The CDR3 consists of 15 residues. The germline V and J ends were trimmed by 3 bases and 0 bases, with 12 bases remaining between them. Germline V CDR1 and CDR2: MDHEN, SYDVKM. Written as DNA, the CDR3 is TGTGCCAGCAGTTTTAGAGGGGCGATCTCCTACGAGCAGTACTTC. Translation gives CASSFRGAISYEQYF.

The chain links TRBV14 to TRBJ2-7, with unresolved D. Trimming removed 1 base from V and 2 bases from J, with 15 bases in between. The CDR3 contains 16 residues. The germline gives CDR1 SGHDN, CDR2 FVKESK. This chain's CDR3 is CASSQGSRTKPYEQYF. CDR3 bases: TGTGCCAGCAGCCAAGGGAGTCGGACCAAACCCTACGAGCAGTACTTC.

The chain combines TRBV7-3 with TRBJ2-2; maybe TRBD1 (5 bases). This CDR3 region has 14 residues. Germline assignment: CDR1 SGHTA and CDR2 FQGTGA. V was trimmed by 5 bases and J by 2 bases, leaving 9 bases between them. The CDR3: CASSQGHNTGELFF. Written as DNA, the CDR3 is TGTGCCAGCAGCCAAGGACATAACACCGGGGAGCTGTTTTTT.

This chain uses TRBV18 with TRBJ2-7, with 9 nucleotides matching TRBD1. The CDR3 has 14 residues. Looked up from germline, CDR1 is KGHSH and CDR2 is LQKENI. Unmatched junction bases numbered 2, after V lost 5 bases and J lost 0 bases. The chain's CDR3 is CASSGQGSSYEQYF. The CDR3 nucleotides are TGTGCCAGCTCAGGACAGGGGAGCTCCTACGAGCAGTACTTC. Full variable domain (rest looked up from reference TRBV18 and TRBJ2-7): NAGVMQNPRHLVRRRGQEARLRCSPMKGHSHVYWYRQLPEEGLKFMVYLQKENIIDESGMPKERFSAEFPKEGPSILRIQQVVRGDSAAYFCASSGQGSSYEQYFGPGTRLTVT.

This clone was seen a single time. Here the CDR3 DNA reads TGTGCCAGCAGCTTATCCGGGACTAGCACCTACGAGCAGTACTTC. As protein: CASSLSGTSTYEQYF. The rearrangement joins TRBV11-3 to TRBJ2-7; 9 bases match TRBD2. The CDR3 runs 15 residues. Germline V gene data show CDR1 as SGHNT and CDR2 as YENEEA. V was pared by 2 bases and J by 2 bases, with 4 bases of the junction left unmatched.

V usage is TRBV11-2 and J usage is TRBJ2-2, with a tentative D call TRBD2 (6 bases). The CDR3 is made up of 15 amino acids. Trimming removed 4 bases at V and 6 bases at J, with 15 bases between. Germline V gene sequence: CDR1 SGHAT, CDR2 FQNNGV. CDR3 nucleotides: TGTGCCAGCAGCTCACGACCTAGCGTCTCCGGGGAGCTGTTTTTT. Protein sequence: CASSSRPSVSGELFF. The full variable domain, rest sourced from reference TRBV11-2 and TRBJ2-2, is EAGVAQSPRYKIIEKRQSVAFWCNPISGHATLYWYQQILGQGPKLLIQFQNNGVVDDSQLPKDRFSAERLKGVDSTLKIQPAKLEDSAVYLCASSSRPSVSGELFFGEGSRLTVL.

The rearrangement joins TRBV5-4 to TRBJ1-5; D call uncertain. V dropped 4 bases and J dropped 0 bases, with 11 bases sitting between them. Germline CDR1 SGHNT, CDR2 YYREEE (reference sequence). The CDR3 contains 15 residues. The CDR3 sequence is CASSLTPDSNQPQHF. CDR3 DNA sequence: TGTGCCAGCAGCCTAACTCCAGATAGCAATCAGCCCCAGCATTTT. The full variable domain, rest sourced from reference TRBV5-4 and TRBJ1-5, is ETGVTQSPTHLIKTRGQQVTLRCSSQSGHNTVSWYQQALGQGPQFIFQYYREEENGRGNFPPRFSGLQFPNYSSELNVNALELDDSALYLCASSLTPDSNQPQHFGDGTRLSIL.

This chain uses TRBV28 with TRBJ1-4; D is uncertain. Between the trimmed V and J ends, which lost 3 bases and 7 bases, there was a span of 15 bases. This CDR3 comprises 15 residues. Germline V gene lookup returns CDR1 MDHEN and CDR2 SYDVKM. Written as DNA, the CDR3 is TGTGCCAGCAGTTTTAGTTCTCGGGTTTTTGAAAAACTGTTTTTT. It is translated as CASSFSSRVFEKLFF.

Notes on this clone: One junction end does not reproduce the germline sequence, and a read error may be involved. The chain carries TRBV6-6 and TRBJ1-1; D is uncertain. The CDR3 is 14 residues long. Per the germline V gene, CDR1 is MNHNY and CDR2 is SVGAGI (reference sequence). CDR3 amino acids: CASTYRGGDTEAFF. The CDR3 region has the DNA TGTGCCAGCACTTACCGCGGTGGTGACACTGAAGCTTTCTTT.

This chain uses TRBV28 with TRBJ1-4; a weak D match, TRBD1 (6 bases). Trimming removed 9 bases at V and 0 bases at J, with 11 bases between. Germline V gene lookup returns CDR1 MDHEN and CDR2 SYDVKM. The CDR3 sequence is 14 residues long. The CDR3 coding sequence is TGTGCCAGTGGGGGGGGCGCAACTAATGAAAAACTGTTTTTT. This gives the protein CASGGGATNEKLFF.